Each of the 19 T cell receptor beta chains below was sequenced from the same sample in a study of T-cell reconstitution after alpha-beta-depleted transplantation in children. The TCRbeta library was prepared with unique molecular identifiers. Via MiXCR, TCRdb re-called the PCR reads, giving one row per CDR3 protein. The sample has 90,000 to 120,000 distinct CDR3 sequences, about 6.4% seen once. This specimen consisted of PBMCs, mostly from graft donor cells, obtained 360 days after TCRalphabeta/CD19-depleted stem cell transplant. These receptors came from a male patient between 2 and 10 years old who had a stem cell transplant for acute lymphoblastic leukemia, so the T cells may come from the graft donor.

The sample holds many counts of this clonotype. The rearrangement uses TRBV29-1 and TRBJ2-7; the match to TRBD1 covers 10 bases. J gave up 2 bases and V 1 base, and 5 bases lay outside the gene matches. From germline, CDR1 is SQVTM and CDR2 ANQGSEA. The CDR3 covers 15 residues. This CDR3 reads CSVEARDRGPYEQYF. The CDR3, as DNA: TGCAGCGTTGAAGCCCGGGACAGGGGCCCCTACGAGCAGTACTTC.

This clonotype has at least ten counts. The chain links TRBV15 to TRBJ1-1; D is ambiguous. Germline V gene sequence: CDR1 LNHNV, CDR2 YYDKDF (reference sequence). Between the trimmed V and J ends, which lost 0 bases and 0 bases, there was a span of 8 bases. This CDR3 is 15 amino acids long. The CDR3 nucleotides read TGTGCCACCAGCAGAGATAGGTCTGTGAACACTGAAGCTTTCTTT. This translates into CATSRDRSVNTEAFF.

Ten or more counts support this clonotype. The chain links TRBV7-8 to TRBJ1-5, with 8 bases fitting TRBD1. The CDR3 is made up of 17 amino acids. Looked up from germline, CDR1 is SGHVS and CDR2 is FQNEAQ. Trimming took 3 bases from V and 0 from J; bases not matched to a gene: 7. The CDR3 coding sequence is TGTGCCAGCAGCTTGTTAGGACAGGGAAGTAGCAATCAGCCCCAGCATTTT. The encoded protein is CASSLLGQGSSNQPQHF. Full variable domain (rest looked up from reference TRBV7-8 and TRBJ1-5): GAGVSQSPRYKVAKRGQDVALRCDPISGHVSLFWYQQALGQGPEFLTYFQNEAQLDKSGLPSDRFFAERPEGSVSTLKIQRTQQEDSAVYLCASSLLGQGSSNQPQHFGDGTRLSIL.

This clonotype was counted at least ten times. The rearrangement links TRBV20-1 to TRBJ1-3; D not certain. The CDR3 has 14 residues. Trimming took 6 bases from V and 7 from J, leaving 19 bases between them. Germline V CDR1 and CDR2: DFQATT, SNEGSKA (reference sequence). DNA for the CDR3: TGCAGTGCGCCTGAGTGGGATTTGGGGAACACCATATATTTT. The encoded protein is CSAPEWDLGNTIYF.

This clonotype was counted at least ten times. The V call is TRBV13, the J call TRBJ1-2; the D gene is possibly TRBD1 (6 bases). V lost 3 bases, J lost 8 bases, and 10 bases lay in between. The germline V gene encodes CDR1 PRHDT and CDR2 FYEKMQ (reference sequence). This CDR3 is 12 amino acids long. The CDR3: CASSLQGQGYTF. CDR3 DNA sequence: TGTGCCAGCAGCTTGCAGGGGCAAGGCTACACCTTC.

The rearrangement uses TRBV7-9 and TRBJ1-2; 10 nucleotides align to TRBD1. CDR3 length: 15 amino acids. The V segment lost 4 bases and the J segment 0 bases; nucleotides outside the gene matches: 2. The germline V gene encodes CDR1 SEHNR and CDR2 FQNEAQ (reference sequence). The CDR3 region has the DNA TGTGCCAGCAGCTGGGGGACAGGGGCTAACTATGGCTACACCTTC. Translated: CASSWGTGANYGYTF. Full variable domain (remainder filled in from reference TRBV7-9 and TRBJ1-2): DTGVSQNPRHKITKRGQNVTFRCDPISEHNRLYWYRQTLGQGPEFLTYFQNEAQLEKSRLLSDRFSAERPKGSFSTLEIQRTEQGDSAMYLCASSWGTGANYGYTFGSGTRLTVV.

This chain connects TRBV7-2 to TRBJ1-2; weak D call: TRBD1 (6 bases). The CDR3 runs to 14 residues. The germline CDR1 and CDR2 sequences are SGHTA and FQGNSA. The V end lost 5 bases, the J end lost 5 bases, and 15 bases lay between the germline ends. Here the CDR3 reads CASSPERGRYGYTF. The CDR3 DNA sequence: TGTGCCAGCAGCCCCGAAAGGGGGAGGTATGGCTACACCTTC.

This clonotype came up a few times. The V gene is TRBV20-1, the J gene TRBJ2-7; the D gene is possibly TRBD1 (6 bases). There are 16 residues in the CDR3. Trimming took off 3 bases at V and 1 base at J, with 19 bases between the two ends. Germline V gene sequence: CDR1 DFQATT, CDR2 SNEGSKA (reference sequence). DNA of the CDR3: TGCAGTGCTAGTAGCCCCGGACAGTTGTATTCCTACGAGCAGTACTTC. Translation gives CSASSPGQLYSYEQYF.

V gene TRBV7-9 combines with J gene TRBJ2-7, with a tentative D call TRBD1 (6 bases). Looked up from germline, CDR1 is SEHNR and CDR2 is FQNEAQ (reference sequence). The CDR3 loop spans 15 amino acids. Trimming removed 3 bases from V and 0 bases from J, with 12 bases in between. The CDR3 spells CASSFRDISSYEQYF. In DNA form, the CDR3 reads TGTGCCAGCAGCTTTCGGGACATCAGCTCCTACGAGCAGTACTTC.

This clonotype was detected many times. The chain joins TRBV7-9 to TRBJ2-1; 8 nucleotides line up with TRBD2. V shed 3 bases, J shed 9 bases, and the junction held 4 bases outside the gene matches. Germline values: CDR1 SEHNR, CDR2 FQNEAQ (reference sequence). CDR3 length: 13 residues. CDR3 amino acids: CASSFGLAFEQFF. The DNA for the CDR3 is TGTGCCAGCAGCTTCGGACTAGCCTTTGAGCAGTTCTTC.

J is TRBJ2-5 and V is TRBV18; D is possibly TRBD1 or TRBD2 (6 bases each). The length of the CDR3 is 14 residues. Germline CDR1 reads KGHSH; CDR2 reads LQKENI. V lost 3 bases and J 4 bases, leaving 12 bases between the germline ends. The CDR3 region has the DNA TGTGCCAGCTCACCCCCGGGGGCGGGAGAGACCCAGTACTTC. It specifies CASSPPGAGETQYF. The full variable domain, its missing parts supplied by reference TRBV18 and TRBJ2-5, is NAGVMQNPRHLVRRRGQEARLRCSPMKGHSHVYWYRQLPEEGLKFMVYLQKENIIDESGMPKERFSAEFPKEGPSILRIQQVVRGDSAAYFCASSPPGAGETQYFGPGTRLLVL.

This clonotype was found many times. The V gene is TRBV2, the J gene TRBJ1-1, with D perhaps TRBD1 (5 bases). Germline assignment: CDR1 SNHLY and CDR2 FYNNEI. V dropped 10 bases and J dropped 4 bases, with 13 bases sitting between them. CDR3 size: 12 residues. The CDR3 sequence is CAIPRGPTEAFF. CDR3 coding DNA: TGTGCCATCCCCCGGGGACCCACTGAAGCTTTCTTT.

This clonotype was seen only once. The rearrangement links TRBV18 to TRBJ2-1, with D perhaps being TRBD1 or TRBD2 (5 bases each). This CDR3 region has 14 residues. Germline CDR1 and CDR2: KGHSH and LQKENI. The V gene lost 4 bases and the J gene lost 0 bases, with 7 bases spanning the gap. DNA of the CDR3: TGTGCCAGCTCACGGGACGGCTCCTACAATGAGCAGTTCTTC. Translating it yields CASSRDGSYNEQFF.

The CDR3 DNA follows: TGTGCCAGCAGCCAAGGCTTCAATGAGCAGTTCTTC. Protein product: CASSQGFNEQFF. This rearrangement joins TRBV3-1 to TRBJ2-1; no reliable D call. The V end lost 1 base, the J end lost 6 bases, and 4 bases lay between the germline ends. Germline V CDR1 and CDR2: LGHDT, YNNKEL (reference sequence). This CDR3 region has 12 residues.

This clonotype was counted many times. CDR3 amino acids: CASSLRGQPHEAFF. CDR3 nucleotide sequence: TGCGCCAGCAGCTTGAGGGGACAGCCTCATGAAGCTTTCTTT. The rearrangement uses TRBV5-1 and TRBJ1-1, with 7 bases aligning to TRBD1. CDR3 length: 14 residues. Per germline, CDR1 SGHRS and CDR2 YFSETQ. Trimming removed 1 base from V and 7 bases from J; junction bases left unmatched: 7. The full variable domain, in which reference TRBV5-1 and TRBJ1-1 provide the parts outside the CDR3, is KAGVTQTPRYLIKTRGQQVTLSCSPISGHRSVSWYQQTPGQGLQFLFEYFSETQRNKGNFPGRFSGRQFSNSRSEMNVSTLELGDSALYLCASSLRGQPHEAFFGQGTRLTVV.

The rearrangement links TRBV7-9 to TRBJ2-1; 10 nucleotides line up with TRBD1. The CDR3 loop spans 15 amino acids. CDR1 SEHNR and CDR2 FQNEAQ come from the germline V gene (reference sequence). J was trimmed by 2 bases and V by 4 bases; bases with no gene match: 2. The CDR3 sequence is CASSSGQGAYNEQFF. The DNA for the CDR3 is TGTGCCAGCAGCTCCGGACAGGGGGCCTACAATGAGCAGTTCTTC.

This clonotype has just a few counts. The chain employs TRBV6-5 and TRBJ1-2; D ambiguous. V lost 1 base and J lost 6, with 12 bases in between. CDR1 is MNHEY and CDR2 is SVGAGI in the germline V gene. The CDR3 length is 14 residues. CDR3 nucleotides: TGTGCCAGCAGTTACTTCCTCCGGGAAAATGGCTACACCTTC. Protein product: CASSYFLRENGYTF.

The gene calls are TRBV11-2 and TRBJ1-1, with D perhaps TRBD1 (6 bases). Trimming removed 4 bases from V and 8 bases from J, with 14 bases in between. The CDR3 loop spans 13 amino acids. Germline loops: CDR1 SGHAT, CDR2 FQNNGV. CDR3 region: CASSWGRGREAFF. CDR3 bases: TGTGCCAGCAGCTGGGGGCGGGGACGCGAAGCTTTCTTT.

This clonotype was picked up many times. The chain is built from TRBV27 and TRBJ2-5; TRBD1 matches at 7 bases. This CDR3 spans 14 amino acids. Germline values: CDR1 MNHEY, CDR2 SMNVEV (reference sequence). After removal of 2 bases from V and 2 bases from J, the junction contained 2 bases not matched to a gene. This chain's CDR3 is CASSLRGQQETQYF. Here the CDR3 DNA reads TGTGCCAGCAGTTTAAGGGGACAGCAAGAGACCCAGTACTTC.